The text below deals with one T cell receptor (beta chain). Antigen specificity is unknown. Sequencing was performed with immunoSEQ multiplex PCR; in TCRdb, only in-frame clones are kept and a portion is missing. The sample has approximately 190,000 clones; around 92% are singletons. With 5 bases removed from V and 2 bases from J, the gap between germline ends came to 12 bases. The CDR3 contains 14 residues. Germline assignment: CDR1 SGHTA and CDR2 FQGNSA. The data belong to a study of T cell responses to AZD1222 COVID-19 vaccine. On the study more broadly: Second doses were pooled across both intervals (about 4 or about 12 weeks). The study's findings and limits: Donors were largely white British and mainly female; clonal diversity was possibly underestimated. Vaccine-associated CD4 TCRs spanned spike, dominant at 160-218 and 743-854.

The receptor comes from an adult in good health. The source was peripheral blood, collected on day 0 of AZD1222 vaccination. The rearrangement uses TRBV7-2 and TRBJ2-5; perhaps D is TRBD1 or TRBD2 (6 bases each). The CDR3 nucleotides are TGTGCCAGCAGCCGCCAGGGGAGGCAAGAGACCCAGTACTTC. Its translation: CASSRQGRQETQYF.